The clone carrying this T cell receptor beta chain has just one count. Germline V gene data show CDR1 as SNHLY and CDR2 as FYNNEI. Losses at the gene ends were 8 bases for V and 6 bases for J; bases not matched to a gene: 6. The CDR3 extends over 12 amino acids. This sample is part of a study of blood T cell repertoires in COVID-19. Background on the study: PBMCs, B-cell-depleted T cells, or T cells were the source of the cDNA or gDNA that made up the material.

In the study's own analysis: Estimated nucleated cell counts came from reference gene primer amplification. Method: immunoSEQ multiplex PCR; TCRdb's copy keeps in-frame clones and lacks some. That table is the source of V, J and clone size, and D and trimming were worked out from the DNA. The table has some 87,000 clones, more than 60% seen once. This TCR derives from a human donor in a cohort sampled during active COVID-19. Sequencing was done on a sample of peripheral blood. The chain joins TRBV2 to TRBJ1-2; 7 nucleotides agree with TRBD1. The CDR3 reads CASGRQGHGYTF. The CDR3, as DNA: TGTGCCAGCGGGAGACAGGGACATGGCTACACCTTC.